Only a few counts were recorded for the clone carrying this TCR beta chain. What it recognizes is unknown. The data originate from a study of T cell repertoires in cytomegalovirus infection. Across the whole study: Indications of both CMV infection and matching HLA type were provided by public TCR beta signatures.

This CDR3 has 15 residues. Germline V gene sequence: CDR1 MDHEN, CDR2 SYDVKM. The V end was cut by 1 base, the J end by 1 base, with 10 bases between. One entry per CDR3 protein, called by TCRdb with MiXCR from the reads. The sample holds some 680,000 distinct CDR3 sequences; about 40% are singletons and the top ten take more than 2.5%. Notes on the study in general: Identification of carriers of CMV plus the relevant HLA was achieved through cumulative public TCR beta family frequency. HLA-C-restricted CMV clonotypes gave the most frequent clonotype in two of eight donors.

This sequence joins TRBV28 and TRBJ1-1; D possibly corresponds to TRBD1 (6 bases). The TCR sequence derives from a human donor in good health (CMV status not recorded). Some clones in this sample may be carry-over from other donors' samples. Source material: PBMCs. The CDR3 region has the DNA TGTGCCAGCAGTTTATTGAGGGGGGGGAACACTGAAGCTTTCTTT. This sequence encodes CASSLLRGGNTEAFF.